This TCR beta chain was documented in a study of CD8 T cells in Susac syndrome. Turning to the study itself: At the time their blood was drawn, patients with Susac syndrome were either therapy-naive, on corticosteroids (with some of them also receiving intravenous immunoglobulin), or on intravenous immunoglobulin alone.

The RNA, about 0.45 to 1 ug, was put through reverse transcription using random hexamers. Multiplex PCR with immunoSEQ amplified the TCR beta CDR3 across 54 Vbeta and 13 Jbeta. TCRdb reprocessed the immunoSEQ multiplex PCR reads via MiXCR and lists one record per CDR3 protein. The sample includes tens of thousands of distinct CDR3 sequences, roughly 94% of them seen just once. Each Susac syndrome patient had definite or probable disease by recently defined criteria. The authors negatively isolated CD8+ and CD4+ T cells and FACS-enriched TEMRA cells. Trimming pared 2 bases from V and 5 bases from J, leaving 4 bases between. Germline assignment: CDR1 SNHLY and CDR2 FYNNEI. This CDR3 is 11 amino acids long.

What was sequenced was CD8+ T cells from PBMCs. The chain recombines TRBV2 with TRBJ2-7; D not resolved. The sequence was obtained from a human donor with Susac syndrome. CDR3 residues: CASSENHEQYF. For the CDR3, the DNA is TGTGCCAGCAGTGAAAACCACGAGCAGTACTTC. The full variable domain, completed using reference TRBV2 and TRBJ2-7, is EPEVTQTPSHQVTQMGQEVILRCVPISNHLYFYWYRQILGQKVEFLVSFYNNEISEKSEIFDDQFSVERPDGSNFTLKIRSTKLEDSAMYFCASSENHEQYFGPGTRLTVT.